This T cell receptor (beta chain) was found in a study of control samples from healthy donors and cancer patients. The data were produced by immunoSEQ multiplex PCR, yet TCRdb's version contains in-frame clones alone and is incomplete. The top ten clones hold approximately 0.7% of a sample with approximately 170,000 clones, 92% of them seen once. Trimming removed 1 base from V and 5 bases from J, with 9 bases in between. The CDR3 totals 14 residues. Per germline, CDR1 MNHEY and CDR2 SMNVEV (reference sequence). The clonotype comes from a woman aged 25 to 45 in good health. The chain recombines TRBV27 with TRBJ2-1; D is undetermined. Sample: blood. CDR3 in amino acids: CASSLYITDNEQFF. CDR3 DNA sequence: TGTGCCAGCAGTTTATATATAACAGACAATGAGCAGTTCTTC.